The clone carrying this T cell receptor beta chain occurred a few times. The entry originates in a study of identical twins. From the 5' RACE reads, TCRdb called clonotypes with MiXCR, one entry per CDR3 protein. The repertoire has some 590,000 distinct CDR3 sequences, roughly 9.9% of them found once; the top ten carry under 3%. Germline V gene data show CDR1 as LGHNA and CDR2 as YSLEER. V was trimmed by 3 bases and J by 5 bases, leaving 12 bases between them. There are 14 residues in the CDR3. These sequences were also reported in another study, on yellow fever vaccine responses in identical twins. Turning to that study: Twins reportedly had a vaccine T cell response that seemed partly convergent, partly personalized.

This TCR derives from a woman younger than 35 in good health. The sample was PBMCs. J is TRBJ2-3 and V is TRBV4-3, with a weak D call TRBD1 (6 bases). In DNA, the CDR3 is TGCGCCAGCAGCCAGCAGGGGTTGGGAGATACGCAGTATTTT. It yields the protein CASSQQGLGDTQYF.